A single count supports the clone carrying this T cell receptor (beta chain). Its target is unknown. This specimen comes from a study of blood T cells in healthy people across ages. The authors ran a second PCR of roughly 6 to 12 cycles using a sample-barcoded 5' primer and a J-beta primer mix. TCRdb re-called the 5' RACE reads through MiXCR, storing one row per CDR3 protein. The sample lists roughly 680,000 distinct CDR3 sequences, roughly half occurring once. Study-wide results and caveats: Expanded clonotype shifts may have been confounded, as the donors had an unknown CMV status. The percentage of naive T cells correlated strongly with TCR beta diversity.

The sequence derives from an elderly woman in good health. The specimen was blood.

The DNA for the CDR3 is TGTGCCAGCAGCCCCAGAGGACTAGCGGTGACCTACGAGCAGTACTTC. Amino acid sequence: CASSPRGLAVTYEQYF. V usage is TRBV3-1 and J usage is TRBJ2-7, with TRBD2 matching 10 bases. The CDR3 has 16 amino acids. With V trimmed by 4 bases and J by 2 bases, 8 bases remained unmatched. Germline lookup yields CDR1 LGHDT and CDR2 YNNKEL (reference sequence).